This is a list of T cell receptor beta chains from one sample in a study of cytomegalovirus exposure and HLA in healthy donors. Using immunoSEQ multiplex PCR, the repertoire was profiled, and TCRdb retains in-frame clones only, with some absent. Seen here are about 64,000 clones, roughly 73% observed once, and the top ten hold roughly 5%. The sample consisted of PBMCs. Receptors were obtained from a male donor in good health and CMV-seropositive. CDR3s include the opening cysteine and the closing phenylalanine or tryptophan. D genes are given only for firm matches. Not all rows give a size; the values are once, few, many and, for expanded clones, a class.

V	size	D	J	DNA	CDR3
TRBV7-2	NA	NA	TRBJ1-1	TGTGCCAGCAGACCGGGAACAAGGGGGACTGAAGCTTTCTTT	CASRPGTRGTEAFF
TRBV2	few	TRBD2	TRBJ2-1	TGTGCCAGCAGTGATGGACTAGCGGGGGGGAGGGAGCAGTTCTTC	CASSDGLAGGREQFF
TRBV7-3	few	NA	TRBJ2-3	TGTGCCAGCAGCGTCCTTGGGGGGGGCCTTGATACGCAGTATTTT	CASSVLGGGLDTQYF
TRBV11-2	once	NA	TRBJ1-5	TGTGCCAGCAGCTTAGGAGAGAATCAGCCCCAGCATTTT	CASSLGENQPQHF
TRBV19	once	NA	TRBJ1-2	TGTGCCAGTAGTATCTCAGGGCAGTATGGCTACACCTTC	CASSISGQYGYTF
TRBV27	NA	TRBD1	TRBJ1-6	TGTGCCAGCCGAGGGAGGACAGGGGCCGGGTCTTCACCCCTCCACTTT	CASRGRTGAGSSPLHF
TRBV6-6	NA	TRBD1	TRBJ1-1	TGTGCCAGCAGCCACGGGACAGCGAACACTGAAGCTTTCTTT	CASSHGTANTEAFF
TRBV7-9	NA	TRBD1	TRBJ1-2	TGTGCCAGCAGCTCCATACCCGAGGGGGCCTACCGCTATGGCTACACCTTC	CASSSIPEGAYRYGYTF
TRBV6-5	NA	TRBD2	TRBJ2-1	TGTGCCAGCAGTTTCAGGACTAGCGGCTCCTACAATGAGCAGTTCTTC	CASSFRTSGSYNEQFF
TRBV2	NA	NA	TRBJ2-3	TGTGCCAGCTCGCCCTGGACAGCCAGCACAGATACGCAGTATTTT	CASSPWTASTDTQYF
TRBV7-9	NA	TRBD1	TRBJ1-2	TGTGCCAGCTTTCGTGGGGGCGGGACAGAGTATGGCTACACCTTC	CASFRGGGTEYGYTF
TRBV25-1	NA	NA	TRBJ1-1	TGTGCCAGCCGGACTCAGATGAACACTGAAGCTTTCTTT	CASRTQMNTEAFF
TRBV5-4	NA	TRBD1	TRBJ2-7	TGTGCCAGCAGCTTGGGGACAGGGAACTACGAGCAGTACTTC	CASSLGTGNYEQYF
TRBV6-5	NA	TRBD1	TRBJ2-5	TGTGCCAGCAGTGAACAGGGGGATGGGGAGACCCAGTACTTC	CASSEQGDGETQYF
TRBV5-4	NA	NA	TRBJ2-5	TGTGCCAGCAGGTACAGGGAGGGGACCCAGTACTTC	CASRYREGTQYF
TRBV27	NA	NA	TRBJ2-2	TGTGCCAGCAGTTTCGGGGGGCACACCGGGGAGCTGTTTTTT	CASSFGGHTGELFF
TRBV27	NA	TRBD1	TRBJ1-4	TGTGCCAGCAGCGACCGGGACAGGGTTGAAAAACTGTTTTTT	CASSDRDRVEKLFF
TRBV5-5	NA	TRBD1	TRBJ1-2	TGTGCCAGCAGCCGCGGACAGGGGGCCGCCTATGGCTACACCTTC	CASSRGQGAAYGYTF
TRBV5-6	NA	TRBD2	TRBJ2-3	TGTGCCAGCAGCTTACCGGGACTAGCGGGGGGTACTAGCACAGATACGCAGTATTTT	CASSLPGLAGGTSTDTQYF
TRBV5-1	NA	NA	TRBJ1-2	TGCGCCAGCAGCGTCGGGACACCGCGAGGCTACACCTTC	CASSVGTPRGYTF
TRBV11-3	NA	NA	TRBJ2-7	TGTGCCATCGAGGGCGGGGGCGCTCCCCACGAGCAGTACTTC	CAIEGGGAPHEQYF
TRBV29-1	NA	NA	TRBJ1-2	TGCAGCGTTGGAGGGATAGCTAACTATGGCTACACCTTC	CSVGGIANYGYTF
TRBV5-1	NA	TRBD1	TRBJ2-3	TGCGCCAGCAGCTTTCAGGGGGCCGGGACAGATACGCAGTATTTT	CASSFQGAGTDTQYF
TRBV28	NA	TRBD1	TRBJ1-1	TGTGCCAGCAGCCGAGGACAGGGGGTCACTGAAGCTTTCTTT	CASSRGQGVTEAFF
TRBV4-2	few	TRBD2	TRBJ2-5	TGTGCCAGCAGCCAAGAATTGACTGGGACTAGTCTGGGGACCCAGTACTTC	CASSQELTGTSLGTQYF
TRBV5-4	NA	TRBD2	TRBJ2-5	TGTGCCAGCAGCTCTAGCGGGGGGGCCGCCGAGACCCAGTACTTC	CASSSSGGAAETQYF
TRBV6-1	few	NA	TRBJ2-7	TGTGCCAGCAGTGAATGGGGGGGCGCGAAATACGAGCAGTACTTC	CASSEWGGAKYEQYF
TRBV9	NA	NA	TRBJ2-2	TGTGCCAGCAGCCACGGGAGCCGGCCCGACGGGGAGCTGTTTTTT	CASSHGSRPDGELFF
TRBV10-3	NA	TRBD1	TRBJ1-1	TGTGCCATCAGTGACAGGGGGCGAGACACTGAAGCTTTCTTT	CAISDRGRDTEAFF